This T cell receptor (beta chain) was profiled in a study of blood T cell repertoires in COVID-19. Turning to the study itself: Collection of acute and convalescent COVID-19 samples took place in the United States, Italy and Spain. Sources were T cells, B-cell-depleted T cells, or PBMCs; the material itself was cDNA or gDNA.

J was trimmed by 3 bases and V by 4 bases; bases with no gene match: 10. The CDR3 extends over 19 amino acids. CDR1 is KGHDR, CDR2 SFDVKD, per germline. Original analysis: Reference gene primer amplification gave nucleated cell count estimates. Assay used: immunoSEQ multiplex PCR; TCRdb lists only in-frame clones, some missing. V and J calls and clone size are copied from that table; D and trimming were computed from the DNA. The sample records around 200,000 clones, around 85% being singletons. The chain is built from TRBV24-1 and TRBJ2-3; 15 nucleotides align to TRBD2. The sample comprised peripheral blood. This TCR was recovered from a woman in her forties or fifties with acute or convalescent COVID-19. CDR3 sequence (DNA): TGTGCCACCAGTGACCCGGGACTAGCGGGGGGTCGAAATACAGATACGCAGTATTTT. It translates to CATSDPGLAGGRNTDTQYF.